This TCR beta chain comes out of a study of OX40 agonist ivuxolimab in advanced cancers. For the study at large: An anti-OX40 (CD134) antibody with agonistic activity, ivuxolimab, was administered to patients. Study-wide findings and caveats: Partial responders dosed at 0.1-3.0 mg/kg displayed clonal expansion ranking among the lowest.

The junction had 8 bases not matched to a gene; V was cut back by 7 bases and J by 1 base. This CDR3 contains 15 residues. Per the germline V gene, CDR1 is SNHLY and CDR2 is FYNNEI. A remark on this clone: Its antigen is currently unknown.

Using immunoSEQ multiplex PCR, the repertoire was profiled, and TCRdb retains in-frame clones only, with some absent. The top ten clones hold more than 3% of a sample with about 62,000 clones, 85% of them seen once. Blood got drawn at baseline, again on cycle 4 day 1, and then on cycle 7 day 1. The sequence was obtained from an adult with an advanced solid tumor such as melanoma, head and neck, liver or kidney cancer. The chain carries TRBV2 and TRBJ2-3, with 7 positions matching TRBD1. This material consisted of CD4+ or CD8+ T cells sorted from blood, taken in a trial of the OX40 agonist ivuxolimab. The CDR3 DNA is TGTGCCAGCAACGTGGGTACAGGGGGCACAGATACGCAGTATTTT. Residues: CASNVGTGGTDTQYF.